These 28 T cell receptor beta chains came from one sample sequenced in a study of regulatory dendritic cells for organ transplantation. Sequencing used immunoSEQ multiplex PCR; TCRdb keeps in-frame clones, though not all of them. The sample shows some 28,000 clones, about four fifths of them seen only once. The specimen sequenced was naive CD4+ T cells from blood. Described subset: CD45RA+ naive T cells. The receptors were gathered from a human donor in good health.

The rearrangement joins TRBV5-5 to TRBJ2-7; possible D gene TRBD2, 6 bases. The CDR3 covers 15 residues. CDR1 and CDR2 from the germline V gene are SGHKS and YYEKEE (reference sequence). Trimming cost V 3 bases and J 2 bases, with 15 bases left between them. CDR3 sequence: CASSSWGGATYEQYF. In DNA form, the CDR3 reads TGTGCCAGCAGCTCCTGGGGCGGGGCGACCTACGAGCAGTACTTC.

The chain recombines TRBV10-3 with TRBJ1-5; 7 positions match TRBD1. The CDR3 runs 13 residues. After removal of 7 bases from V and 5 bases from J, the junction contained 5 bases not matched to a gene. Germline CDR1 and CDR2: ENHRY and SYGVKD. CDR3 in amino acids: CAINRGADQPQHF. The DNA for the CDR3 is TGTGCCATCAACAGGGGCGCAGATCAGCCCCAGCATTTT.

The chain links TRBV28 to TRBJ1-1; no firm D call. V was trimmed by 6 bases and J by 1 base, leaving 6 bases between them. Per the germline V gene, CDR1 is MDHEN and CDR2 is SYDVKM. The CDR3 sequence is 12 residues long. DNA for the CDR3: TGTGCCAGCAGAGAGGAGAACACTGAAGCTTTCTTT. Amino acid sequence: CASREENTEAFF. The full variable domain, rest sourced from reference TRBV28 and TRBJ1-1, is DVKVTQSSRYLVKRTGEKVFLECVQDMDHENMFWYRQDPGLGLRLIYFSYDVKMKEKGDIPEGYSVSREKKERFSLILESASTNQTSMYLCASREENTEAFFGQGTRLTVV.

The chain joins TRBV4-1 to TRBJ2-2, with 8 bases that match TRBD2. The ends lost 4 bases at V and 9 bases at J; junction bases unmatched: 10. This CDR3 contains 15 residues. The V gene's germline CDR1 is MGHRA and CDR2 YSYEKL. The CDR3 bases are TGCGCCAGCAGCCGCGGGGGGTCCAGCTCCCGGGAGCTGTTTTTT. As protein: CASSRGGSSSRELFF.

This clone was detected a few times. The chain links TRBV27 to TRBJ1-1; D not resolved. The ends were cut back, 6 bases at V and 3 bases at J, with 11 bases in the middle. Germline CDR1 and CDR2: MNHEY and SMNVEV (reference sequence). This CDR3 spans 13 amino acids. CDR3 residues: CASRWNADTEAFF. Here the CDR3 DNA reads TGTGCCAGCAGATGGAATGCGGACACTGAAGCTTTCTTT.

This chain links TRBV19 with TRBJ2-3, with TRBD1 as a possible D gene (6 bases). This CDR3 region has 15 residues. The V gene's germline CDR1 is LNHDA and CDR2 SQIVND (reference sequence). The germline V and J ends were trimmed by 3 bases and 2 bases, with 12 bases remaining between them. As DNA, the CDR3 is TGTGCCAGTAGTATTGGCAGGGGTGACACAGATACGCAGTATTTT. As protein: CASSIGRGDTDTQYF.

The chain joins TRBV20-1 to TRBJ1-2; D remains ambiguous. V was clipped by 1 base and J by 7 bases, with 7 bases between them. The CDR3 has 11 residues. Germline V lookup: CDR1 DFQATT, CDR2 SNEGSKA (reference sequence). CDR3 DNA: TGCAGTGCTAGAGCCGAGAGTGGCTACACCTTC. This gives the protein CSARAESGYTF.

V is TRBV4-2 and J is TRBJ2-2, with D perhaps TRBD2 (6 bases). The CDR3 totals 12 residues. The germline V gene encodes CDR1 LGHNA and CDR2 YNFKEQ. V lost 4 bases to trimming and J lost 7 bases, with 7 bases between them. The CDR3, as DNA: TGTGCCAGCAGCCGGCGGGACGGGGAGCTGTTTTTT. Encoded protein: CASSRRDGELFF.

The chain joins TRBV2 to TRBJ1-1; 7 nucleotides match TRBD1. Looked up from germline, CDR1 is SNHLY and CDR2 is FYNNEI. The CDR3 contains 16 residues. Trimming at V came to 4 bases and at J to 0 bases, leaving 8 bases not matched to a gene. Here the CDR3 DNA reads TGTGCCAGCAGTGGACAGGGTGGGAGCATGAACACTGAAGCTTTCTTT. It is translated as CASSGQGGSMNTEAFF.

The chain has TRBV12-5 and TRBJ2-7, with TRBD2 matching 7 bases. J was trimmed by 0 bases and V by 7 bases; bases with no gene match: 9. Looked up from germline, CDR1 is LGHNT and CDR2 is FRNRAP. The CDR3 totals 15 residues. CDR3 loop: CASALGRGNSYEQYF. The CDR3 DNA follows: TGTGCTAGTGCCCTAGGGAGGGGAAACTCCTACGAGCAGTACTTC.

The V and J genes are TRBV7-2 and TRBJ2-1, with 11 bases lining up with TRBD2. This CDR3 comprises 15 residues. V shed 5 bases and J 9 bases; nucleotides not matched to a gene: 9. CDR1 SGHTA and CDR2 FQGNSA come from the germline V gene. The CDR3 here is CASSPGLAVGVEQFF. As DNA, the CDR3 is TGTGCCAGCAGCCCGGGACTAGCGGTCGGAGTTGAGCAGTTCTTC.

This chain connects TRBV4-2 to TRBJ2-5, with 7 bases that match TRBD1. The CDR3 consists of 17 residues. Germline CDR1 is LGHNA and CDR2 is YNFKEQ. V lost 0 bases to trimming and J lost 5 bases; unmatched junction nucleotides: 12. The CDR3 reads CASSQEPVVGGQETQYF. The CDR3 nucleotides read TGTGCCAGCAGCCAAGAGCCGGTAGTAGGGGGCCAGGAGACCCAGTACTTC.

The rearrangement links TRBV9 to TRBJ1-1; D is undetermined. This CDR3 has 13 residues. Germline loops: CDR1 SGDLS, CDR2 YYNGEE. Trimming removed 2 bases from V and 3 bases from J, with 8 bases in between. CDR3 sequence: CASSVSVDTEAFF. For the CDR3, the DNA is TGTGCCAGCAGCGTGTCTGTCGACACTGAAGCTTTCTTT.

This clone occurred once. The V call is TRBV19, the J call TRBJ2-1; maybe TRBD2 (5 bases). Germline assignment: CDR1 LNHDA and CDR2 SQIVND (reference sequence). Trimming cost V 7 bases and J 0 bases, with 22 bases left between them. The CDR3 runs to 18 residues. The DNA of the CDR3 is TGTGCCAGTACCATGGCCCGGGGTGGTAGGACCTCCTACAATGAGCAGTTCTTC. Amino acid sequence: CASTMARGGRTSYNEQFF. The full variable domain, rest sourced from reference TRBV19 and TRBJ2-1, is DGGITQSPKYLFRKEGQNVTLSCEQNLNHDAMYWYRQDPGQGLRLIYYSQIVNDFQKGDIAEGYSVSREKKESFPLTVTSAQKNPTAFYLCASTMARGGRTSYNEQFFGPGTRLTVL.

The CDR3 region is CASSFGTRRNEQFF. CDR3 nucleotides: TGTGCCAGCAGCTTCGGGACTAGGAGGAATGAGCAGTTCTTC. The V and J genes are TRBV5-4 and TRBJ2-1; 8 bases map to TRBD2. CDR1 and CDR2 (germline): SGHNT, YYREEE (reference sequence). This CDR3 is 14 amino acids long. V shed 2 bases and J 7 bases; nucleotides not matched to a gene: 5.

This chain links TRBV4-2 with TRBJ1-4, with TRBD1 matching over 7 bases. V was pared by 4 bases and J by 4 bases, with 3 bases of the junction left unmatched. Per the germline V gene, CDR1 is LGHNA and CDR2 is YNFKEQ. The CDR3 runs 14 residues. The CDR3 here is CASSPTGNNEKLFF. The CDR3 DNA sequence: TGTGCCAGCAGCCCGACAGGGAATAATGAAAAACTGTTTTTT.

CDR3 DNA: TGTGCCAGCAGCATCCGGGCCACTGGAGGGAATGAGCAGTTCTTC. Protein sequence: CASSIRATGGNEQFF. The rearrangement links TRBV7-8 to TRBJ2-1; D is possibly TRBD2 (6 bases). V was shortened by 5 bases and J by 7 bases, with 18 bases between the two germline ends. Per germline, CDR1 SGHVS and CDR2 FQNEAQ. This CDR3 has 15 amino acids.

The chain combines TRBV7-9 with TRBJ1-2; D is uncertain. The CDR3 has 12 residues. The V gene's germline CDR1 is SEHNR and CDR2 FQNEAQ (reference sequence). Trimming cost V 3 bases and J 6 bases, with 8 bases left between them. DNA for the CDR3: TGTGCCAGCAGCTTCGGAGGGAATGGCTACACCTTC. This translates into CASSFGGNGYTF.

The chain joins TRBV5-1 to TRBJ2-1; possibly TRBD1 for D (7 bases). V shed 5 bases and J shed 6 bases, with 15 bases lying between them. Looked up from germline, CDR1 is SGHRS and CDR2 is YFSETQ. This CDR3 is 14 amino acids long. The CDR3 DNA is TGCGCCAGCAGGGGCGGGACAGAAACCAATGAGCAGTTCTTC. The encoded protein is CASRGGTETNEQFF.

The J gene is TRBJ1-3, the V gene TRBV9, with D tentatively TRBD1 (6 bases). The germline V gene encodes CDR1 SGDLS and CDR2 YYNGEE. V was pared by 0 bases and J by 2 bases, with 12 bases between. There are 16 residues in the CDR3. Here the CDR3 reads CASSVENRAAGNTIYF. The CDR3 region has the DNA TGTGCCAGCAGCGTAGAAAACAGGGCGGCTGGAAACACCATATATTTT.

This clone was seen once. The CDR3 DNA reads TGTGCCAGCAGCCCCTATGGGCGCAATGGCTACACCTTC. It specifies CASSPYGRNGYTF. V gene TRBV7-6 combines with J gene TRBJ1-2; D not resolved. The CDR3 is 13 residues long. Germline CDR1 reads SGHVS; CDR2 reads FNYEAQ. Deletions cut 5 bases from V and 6 bases from J, with 13 bases between.

The gene calls are TRBV7-3 and TRBJ2-3; 8 bases match TRBD1. This CDR3 has 16 amino acids. Germline V gene sequence: CDR1 SGHTA, CDR2 FQGTGA. The V segment lost 5 bases and the J segment 6 bases; nucleotides outside the gene matches: 13. Here the CDR3 DNA reads TGTGCCAGCAGCGACCGGGACAGGATAAGGTCGGATACGCAGTATTTT. It specifies CASSDRDRIRSDTQYF.

This clone was counted once. The CDR3 sequence is CASTTLGAGYGYTF. The CDR3 nucleotides read TGTGCCAGCACCACGTTGGGGGCGGGTTATGGCTACACCTTC. The chain recombines TRBV2 with TRBJ1-2; D may be TRBD1 (6 bases). Deletions cut 7 bases from V and 5 bases from J, with 17 bases between. Germline assignment: CDR1 SNHLY and CDR2 FYNNEI. The CDR3 has 14 residues. The full variable domain, in which reference TRBV2 and TRBJ1-2 provide the parts outside the CDR3, is EPEVTQTPSHQVTQMGQEVILRCVPISNHLYFYWYRQILGQKVEFLVSFYNNEISEKSEIFDDQFSVERPDGSNFTLKIRSTKLEDSAMYFCASTTLGAGYGYTFGSGTRLTVV.

The V call is TRBV18, the J call TRBJ1-2; TRBD1 matches 9 bases. This CDR3 contains 15 residues. CDR1 and CDR2 from the germline V gene are KGHSH and LQKENI. Trimming removed 0 bases from V and 4 bases from J; junction bases left unmatched: 3. The CDR3 region has the DNA TGTGCCAGCTCACCACCGGGACAGGGTATCTATGGCTACACCTTC. Translating gives CASSPPGQGIYGYTF.

V usage is TRBV7-9 and J usage is TRBJ1-2; 10 bases match TRBD1. V shed 0 bases, J shed 1 base, and the junction held 2 bases outside the gene matches. The CDR3 covers 16 residues. CDR1 and CDR2 (germline): SEHNR, FQNEAQ (reference sequence). In DNA, the CDR3 is TGTGCCAGCAGCTTAGCGGGGGACAGGGGTAACTATGGCTACACCTTC. This translates into CASSLAGDRGNYGYTF.

The rearrangement uses TRBV7-3 and TRBJ2-1, with no clear D. The CDR3 extends over 15 amino acids. CDR1 and CDR2 (germline): SGHTA, FQGTGA. Between the trimmed V and J ends, which lost 2 bases and 6 bases, there was a span of 14 bases. In nucleotides, the CDR3 is TGTGCCAGCAGCTTAGACTCTCGACCTACCAATGAGCAGTTCTTC. This sequence encodes CASSLDSRPTNEQFF.

V and J are TRBV6-1 and TRBJ2-5, with a weak D call TRBD1 (5 bases). Germline V gives CDR1 MNHNS, CDR2 SASEGT. The length of the CDR3 is 15 residues. V gave up 2 bases and J gave up 0 bases, with 10 bases separating them. CDR3 protein: CASSELGLYQETQYF. The CDR3 nucleotides are TGTGCCAGCAGTGAATTGGGGCTCTACCAAGAGACCCAGTACTTC.

The V gene is TRBV5-1, the J gene TRBJ2-1, with 7 bases identical to TRBD1. The V and J ends lost 1 base and 1 base, in that order; junction bases with no gene match: 2. The CDR3 spans 15 residues. Germline V gene lookup returns CDR1 SGHRS and CDR2 YFSETQ. This chain's CDR3 is CASSLLQGSYNEQFF. CDR3 nucleotide sequence: TGCGCCAGCAGCTTGTTACAGGGGTCCTACAATGAGCAGTTCTTC.